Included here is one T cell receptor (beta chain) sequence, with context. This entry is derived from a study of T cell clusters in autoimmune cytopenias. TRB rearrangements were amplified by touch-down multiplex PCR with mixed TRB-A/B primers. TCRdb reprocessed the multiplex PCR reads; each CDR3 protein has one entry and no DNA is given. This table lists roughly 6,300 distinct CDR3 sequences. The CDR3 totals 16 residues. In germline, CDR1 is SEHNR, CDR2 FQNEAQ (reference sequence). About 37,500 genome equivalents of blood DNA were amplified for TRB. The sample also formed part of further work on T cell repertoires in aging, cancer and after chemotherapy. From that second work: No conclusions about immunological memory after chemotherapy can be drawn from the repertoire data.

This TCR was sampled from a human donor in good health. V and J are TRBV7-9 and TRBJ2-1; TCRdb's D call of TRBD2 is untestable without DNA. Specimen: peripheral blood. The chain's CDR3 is CASSLIAGGHYNEQFF.